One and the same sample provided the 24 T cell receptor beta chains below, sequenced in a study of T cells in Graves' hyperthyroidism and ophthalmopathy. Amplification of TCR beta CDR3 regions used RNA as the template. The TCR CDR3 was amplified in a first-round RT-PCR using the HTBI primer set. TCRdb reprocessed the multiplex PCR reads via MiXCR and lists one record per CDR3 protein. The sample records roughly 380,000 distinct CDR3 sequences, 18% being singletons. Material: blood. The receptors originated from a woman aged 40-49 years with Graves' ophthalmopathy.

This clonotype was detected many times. CDR3 in DNA: TGTGCCAGCAGCTTAGTAACAGGGGGCGGCTATGGCTACACCTTC. Its protein product is CASSLVTGGGYGYTF. The chain has TRBV11-2 and TRBJ1-2, with TRBD1 matching over 9 bases. The CDR3 loop spans 15 amino acids. Germline CDR1 reads SGHAT; CDR2 reads FQNNGV. V was pared by 1 base and J by 4 bases, with 4 bases of the junction left unmatched.

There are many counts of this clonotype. CDR3 in amino acids: CASSLVGPNTEAFF. CDR3 coding DNA: TGTGCCAGCAGCTTAGTGGGGCCGAACACTGAAGCTTTCTTT. The chain carries TRBV7-2 and TRBJ1-1; D is perhaps TRBD1 (5 bases). Germline V gene sequence: CDR1 SGHTA, CDR2 FQGNSA. V was pared by 1 base and J by 1 base, with 7 bases between. The CDR3 has 14 amino acids.

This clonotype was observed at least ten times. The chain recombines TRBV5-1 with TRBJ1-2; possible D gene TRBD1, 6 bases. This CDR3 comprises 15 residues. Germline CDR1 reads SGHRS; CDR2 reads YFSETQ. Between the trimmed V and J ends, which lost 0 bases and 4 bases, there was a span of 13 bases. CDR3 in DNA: TGCGCCAGCAGCTTGGCCTCGGGACAAACCTATGGCTACACCTTC. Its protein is CASSLASGQTYGYTF.

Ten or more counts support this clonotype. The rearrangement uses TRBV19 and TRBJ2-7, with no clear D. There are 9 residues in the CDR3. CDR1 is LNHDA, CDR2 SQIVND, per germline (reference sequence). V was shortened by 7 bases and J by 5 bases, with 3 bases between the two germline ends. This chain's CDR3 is CASTDEQYF. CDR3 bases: TGTGCCAGTACCGACGAGCAGTACTTC.

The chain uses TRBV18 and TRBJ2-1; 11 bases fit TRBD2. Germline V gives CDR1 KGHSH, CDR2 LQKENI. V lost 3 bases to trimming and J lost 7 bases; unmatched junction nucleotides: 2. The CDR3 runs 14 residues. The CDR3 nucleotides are TGTGCCAGCTCACCTACTAGCGGGAGAAATGAGCAGTTCTTC. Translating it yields CASSPTSGRNEQFF.

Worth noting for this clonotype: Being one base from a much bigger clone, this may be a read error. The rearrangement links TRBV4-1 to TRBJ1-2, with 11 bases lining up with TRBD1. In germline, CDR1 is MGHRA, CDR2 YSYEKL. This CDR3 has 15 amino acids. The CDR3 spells CVSSRPGTGGGGYTF. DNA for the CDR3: TGCGTCAGCAGCCGTCCCGGGACAGGGGGAGGTGGCTACACCTTC.

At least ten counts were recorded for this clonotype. The CDR3 region has the DNA TGCAGGGGCGACCGGGGACAGAACACTGAAGCTTTCTTT. It encodes CRGDRGQNTEAFF. The chain employs TRBV29-1 and TRBJ1-1; D may be TRBD1 (6 bases). Germline loops: CDR1 SQVTM, CDR2 ANQGSEA. CDR3 length equals 13 residues.

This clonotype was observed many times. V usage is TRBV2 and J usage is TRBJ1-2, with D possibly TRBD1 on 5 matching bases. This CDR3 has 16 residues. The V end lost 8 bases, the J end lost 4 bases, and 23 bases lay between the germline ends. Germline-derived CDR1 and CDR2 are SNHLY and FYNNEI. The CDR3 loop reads CASVGGGAGGGYGYTF. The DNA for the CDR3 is TGTGCCAGCGTAGGAGGAGGGGCTGGGGGTGGCTATGGCTACACCTTC.

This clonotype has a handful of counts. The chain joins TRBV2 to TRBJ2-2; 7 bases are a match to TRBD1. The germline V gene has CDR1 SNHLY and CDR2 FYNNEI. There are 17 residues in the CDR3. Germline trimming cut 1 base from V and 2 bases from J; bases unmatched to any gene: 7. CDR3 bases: TGTGCCAGCAGTGAAGGGCAGGGGGTAACTAACACCGGGGAGCTGTTTTTT. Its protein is CASSEGQGVTNTGELFF.

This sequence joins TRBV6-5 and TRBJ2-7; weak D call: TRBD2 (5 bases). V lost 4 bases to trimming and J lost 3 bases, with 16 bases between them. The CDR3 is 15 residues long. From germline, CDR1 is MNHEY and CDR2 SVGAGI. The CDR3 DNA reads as TGTGCCAGCAGTTCCTCCGGGATCCCTGTCTACGAGCAGTACTTC. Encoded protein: CASSSSGIPVYEQYF.

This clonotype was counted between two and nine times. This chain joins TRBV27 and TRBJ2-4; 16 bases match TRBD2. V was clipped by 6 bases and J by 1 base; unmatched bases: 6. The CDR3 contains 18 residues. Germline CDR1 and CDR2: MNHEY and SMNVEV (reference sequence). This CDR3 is CASRGGLAGGPAKNIQYF. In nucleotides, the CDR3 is TGTGCCAGCAGGGGGGGACTAGCGGGAGGGCCGGCCAAAAACATTCAGTACTTC.

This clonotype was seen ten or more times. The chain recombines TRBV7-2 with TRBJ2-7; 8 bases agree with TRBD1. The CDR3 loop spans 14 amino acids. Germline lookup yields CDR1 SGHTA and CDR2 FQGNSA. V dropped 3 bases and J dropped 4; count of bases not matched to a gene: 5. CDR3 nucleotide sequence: TGTGCCAGCAGCTTGGGACAGGCTCATTACGAGCAGTACTTC. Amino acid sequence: CASSLGQAHYEQYF. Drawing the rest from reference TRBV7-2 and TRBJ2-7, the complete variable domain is GAGVSQSPSNKVTEKGKDVELRCDPISGHTALYWYRQSLGQGLEFLIYFQGNSAPDKSGLPSDRFSAERTGGSVSTLTIQRTQQEDSAVYLCASSLGQAHYEQYFGPGTRLTVT.

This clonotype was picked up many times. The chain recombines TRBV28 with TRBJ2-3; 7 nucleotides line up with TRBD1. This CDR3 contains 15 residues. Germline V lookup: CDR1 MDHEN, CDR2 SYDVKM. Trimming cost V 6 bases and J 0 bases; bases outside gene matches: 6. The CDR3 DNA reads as TGTGCCAGCAGGACCGGGACAGTCAGCACAGATACGCAGTATTTT. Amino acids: CASRTGTVSTDTQYF. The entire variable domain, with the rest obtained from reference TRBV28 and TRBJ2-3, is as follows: DVKVTQSSRYLVKRTGEKVFLECVQDMDHENMFWYRQDPGLGLRLIYFSYDVKMKEKGDIPEGYSVSREKKERFSLILESASTNQTSMYLCASRTGTVSTDTQYFGPGTRLTVL.

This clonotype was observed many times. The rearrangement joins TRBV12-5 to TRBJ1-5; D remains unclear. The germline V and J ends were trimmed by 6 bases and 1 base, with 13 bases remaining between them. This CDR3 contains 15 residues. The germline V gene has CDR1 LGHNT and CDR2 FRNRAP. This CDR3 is CASGPPFVSNQPQHF. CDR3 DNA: TGTGCTAGTGGACCCCCGTTTGTGAGCAATCAGCCCCAGCATTTT.

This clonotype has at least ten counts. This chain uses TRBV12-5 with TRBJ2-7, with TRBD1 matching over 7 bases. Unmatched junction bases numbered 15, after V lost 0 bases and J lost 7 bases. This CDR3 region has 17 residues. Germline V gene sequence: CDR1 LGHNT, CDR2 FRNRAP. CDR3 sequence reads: CASGLVSSPGQLGEQYF. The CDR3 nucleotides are TGTGCTAGTGGTTTGGTATCCTCACCGGGACAGTTGGGGGAGCAGTACTTC. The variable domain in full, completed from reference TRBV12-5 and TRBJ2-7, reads DARVTQTPRHKVTEMGQEVTMRCQPILGHNTVFWYRQTMMQGLELLAYFRNRAPLDDSGMPKDRFSAEMPDATLATLKIQPSEPRDSAVYFCASGLVSSPGQLGEQYFGPGTRLTVT.

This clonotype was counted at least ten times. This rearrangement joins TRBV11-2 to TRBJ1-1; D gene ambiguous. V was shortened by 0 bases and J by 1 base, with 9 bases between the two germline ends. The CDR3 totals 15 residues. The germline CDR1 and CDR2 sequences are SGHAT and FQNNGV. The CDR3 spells CASSLDAAGNTEAFF. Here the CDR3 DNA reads TGTGCCAGCAGCTTAGACGCAGCGGGGAACACTGAAGCTTTCTTT.

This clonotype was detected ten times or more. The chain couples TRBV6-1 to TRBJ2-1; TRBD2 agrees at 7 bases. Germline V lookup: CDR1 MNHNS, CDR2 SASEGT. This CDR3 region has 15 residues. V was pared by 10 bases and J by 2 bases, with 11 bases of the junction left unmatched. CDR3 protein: CATLAKAGAYNEQFF. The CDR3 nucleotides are TGTGCCACACTAGCGAAGGCGGGAGCCTACAATGAGCAGTTCTTC.

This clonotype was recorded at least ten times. The CDR3 bases are TGTGCCAGCAGCCTACAAAGGACGGGTGGCTACACCTTC. Translation: CASSLQRTGGYTF. The chain joins TRBV12-3 or TRBV12-4 to TRBJ1-2; no clear D gene. The CDR3 extends over 13 amino acids. Trimming left V 6 bases short and J 7 bases short, with 15 bases between.

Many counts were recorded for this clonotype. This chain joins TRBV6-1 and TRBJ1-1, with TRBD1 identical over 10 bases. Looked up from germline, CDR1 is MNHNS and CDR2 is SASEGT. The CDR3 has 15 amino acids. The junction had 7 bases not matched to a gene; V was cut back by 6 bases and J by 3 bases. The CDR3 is CASRDGTGVDTEAFF. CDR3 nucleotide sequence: TGTGCCAGCAGGGACGGGACAGGGGTGGACACTGAAGCTTTCTTT.

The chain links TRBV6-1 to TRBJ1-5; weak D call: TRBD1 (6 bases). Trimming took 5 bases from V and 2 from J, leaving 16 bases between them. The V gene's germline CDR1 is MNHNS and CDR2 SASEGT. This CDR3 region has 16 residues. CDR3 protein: CASSPRGGAGNQPQHF. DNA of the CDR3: TGTGCCAGCAGTCCCCGGGGGGGGGCGGGCAATCAGCCCCAGCATTTT.

CDR3 DNA sequence: TGTGCCAGCAGCCAACACACTGCCATGTCGTCCGAGCAGTACTTC. Encoded protein: CASSQHTAMSSEQYF. The chain is built from TRBV4-2 and TRBJ2-7, with D uncertain. Trimming took off 2 bases at V and 6 bases at J, with 17 bases between the two ends. Germline V gene data show CDR1 as LGHNA and CDR2 as YNFKEQ. This CDR3 is built from 15 residues.

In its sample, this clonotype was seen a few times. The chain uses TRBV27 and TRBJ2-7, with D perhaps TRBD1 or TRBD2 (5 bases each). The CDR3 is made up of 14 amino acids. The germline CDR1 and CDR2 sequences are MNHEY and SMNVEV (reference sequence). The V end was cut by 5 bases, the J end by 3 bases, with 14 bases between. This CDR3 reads CASSPGTAGYEQYF. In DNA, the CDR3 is TGTGCCAGCAGTCCGGGGACCGCCGGCTACGAGCAGTACTTC.

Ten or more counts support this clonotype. CDR3 in amino acids: CASMGQGIRAGELFF. DNA of the CDR3: TGTGCCAGCATGGGGCAGGGGATTAGAGCCGGGGAGCTGTTTTTT. This rearrangement joins TRBV2 to TRBJ2-2, with a tentative D call TRBD1 (6 bases). The V and J ends lost 7 bases and 6 bases respectively, with 18 bases between them. CDR1 and CDR2 (germline): SNHLY, FYNNEI. CDR3 length equals 15 residues.

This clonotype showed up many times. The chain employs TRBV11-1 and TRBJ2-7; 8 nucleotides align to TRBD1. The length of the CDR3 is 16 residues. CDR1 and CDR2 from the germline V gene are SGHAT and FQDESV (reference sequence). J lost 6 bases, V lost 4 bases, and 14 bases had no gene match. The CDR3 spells CASSSPEDRVESEQYF. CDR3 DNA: TGTGCCAGCAGCTCACCTGAGGACAGGGTGGAGTCCGAGCAGTACTTC.